Following are 2 T cell receptor beta chains from one sample sequenced in a study of cytomegalovirus exposure and HLA in healthy donors (dated by TCRdb to about 2017). Receptor amplification or capture employed the immunoSEQ multiplex PCR assay. A mixture of 60 forward primers for TCR Vbeta segments and 13 reverse primers for TCR Jbeta segments was used in the multiplex PCR. TCRdb re-hosts the immuneACCESS table, in-frame sequences only. Its copies lack some clones; in the studies checked, an unresolved V gene accounts for under half of them, and the cause for the rest is not known. The sample profile shows some 150,000 clones; roughly 83% of them were found once. The ten largest clonotypes hold less than 2% of the sample. The sample consisted of PBMCs. These receptors were collected from a man in his forties in good health and CMV-seronegative.

The gene calls are TRBV28 and TRBJ2-5, with 10 nucleotides matching TRBD2. Unmatched junction bases numbered 1, after V lost 5 bases and J lost 4 bases. The length of the CDR3 is 13 residues. Per the germline V gene, CDR1 is MDHEN and CDR2 is SYDVKM. The CDR3 is CASSRTSGETQYF. CDR3 bases: TGTGCCAGCAGTCGGACTAGCGGAGAGACCCAGTACTTC.

The chain links TRBV5-6 to TRBJ2-1; D remains unclear. Germline CDR1 SGHDT, CDR2 YYEEEE. The germline V and J ends were trimmed by 4 bases and 0 bases, with 11 bases remaining between them. This CDR3 has 15 residues. The CDR3 sequence is CASSPSGYSYNEQFF. The DNA of the CDR3 is TGTGCCAGCAGCCCCTCCGGGTACTCCTACAATGAGCAGTTCTTC.